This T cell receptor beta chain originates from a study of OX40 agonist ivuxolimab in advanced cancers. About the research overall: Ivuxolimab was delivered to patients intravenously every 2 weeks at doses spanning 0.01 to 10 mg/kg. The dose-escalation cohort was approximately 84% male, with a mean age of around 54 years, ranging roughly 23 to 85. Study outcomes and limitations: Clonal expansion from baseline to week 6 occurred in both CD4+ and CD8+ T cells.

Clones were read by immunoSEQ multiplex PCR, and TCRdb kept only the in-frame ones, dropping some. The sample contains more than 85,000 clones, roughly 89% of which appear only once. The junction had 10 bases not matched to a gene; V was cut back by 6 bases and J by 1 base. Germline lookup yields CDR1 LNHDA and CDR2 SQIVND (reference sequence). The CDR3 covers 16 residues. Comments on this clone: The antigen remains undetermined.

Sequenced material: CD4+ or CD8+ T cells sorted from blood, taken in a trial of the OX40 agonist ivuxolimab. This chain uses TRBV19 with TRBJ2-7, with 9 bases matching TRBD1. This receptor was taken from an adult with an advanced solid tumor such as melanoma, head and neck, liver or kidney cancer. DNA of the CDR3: TGTGCCAGTAGCTCCGCCCACGGGACAGGGTCCTACGAGCAGTACTTC. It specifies CASSSAHGTGSYEQYF.